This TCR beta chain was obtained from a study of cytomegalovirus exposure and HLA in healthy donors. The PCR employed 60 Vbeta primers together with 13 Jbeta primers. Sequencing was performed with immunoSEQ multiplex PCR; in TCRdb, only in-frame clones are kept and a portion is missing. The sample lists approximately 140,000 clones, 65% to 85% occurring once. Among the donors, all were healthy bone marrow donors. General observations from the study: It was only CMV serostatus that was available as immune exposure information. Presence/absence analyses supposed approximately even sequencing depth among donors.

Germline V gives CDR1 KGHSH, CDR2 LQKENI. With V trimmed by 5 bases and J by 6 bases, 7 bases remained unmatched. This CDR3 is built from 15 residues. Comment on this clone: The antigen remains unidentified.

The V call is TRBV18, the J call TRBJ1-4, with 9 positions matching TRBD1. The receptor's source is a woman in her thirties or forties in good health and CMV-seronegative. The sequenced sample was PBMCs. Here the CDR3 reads CASSDSGQGYEKLFF. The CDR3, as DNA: TGTGCCAGCTCAGACTCGGGACAGGGATATGAAAAACTGTTTTTT.